The entry below describes one T cell receptor (beta chain). Its cognate antigen is unknown. Use of 60 Vbeta and 13 Jbeta primers characterized the PCR. Measured with immunoSEQ multiplex PCR; TCRdb has only the in-frame clones, and not every one. There are roughly 100,000 clones in the sample, with about 3% held by the top ten. The sample belongs to a study of cytomegalovirus exposure and HLA in healthy donors. Study findings and constraints: Among TCR beta chains of equal frequency, HLA-associated ones were more clonally expanded in a later analysis.

The sequence was obtained from a man in his forties in good health and CMV-seronegative. The specimen sequenced was PBMCs.

The CDR3 loop reads CASRAGTEIYGYTF. In DNA, the CDR3 is TGTGCCAGTAGAGCCGGGACAGAAATCTATGGCTACACCTTC. The rearrangement links TRBV19 to TRBJ1-2, with 7 positions matching TRBD1. The germline V gene encodes CDR1 LNHDA and CDR2 SQIVND (reference sequence). The CDR3 is 14 amino acids. Unmatched junction bases numbered 8, after V lost 6 bases and J lost 4 bases.